The 29 T cell receptor beta chains given below trace back to one sample, sequenced in a study of vaccination effects on CD4 cells after COVID-19. Only in-frame clones appear in the TCRdb table, and some are missing; sequencing was by immunoSEQ multiplex PCR. The sample includes tens of thousands of clones, roughly 70% of them seen just once. Sequencing in the ViraFEST assay came after antigen-specific CD4+ T cells had been expanded with viral peptide pools, which were used to stimulate PBMC. Isolation of CD4+ T cells took place after around 10 days of culture. People in the vaccine group had not been infected with SARS-CoV-2 before, and their nucleocapsid antibodies were negative. Antigens of these TCRs are unknown. The starting material was CD4+ T cells from PBMCs cultured with SARS-CoV-2 spike peptides, obtained before COVID-19 vaccination. These receptors all stem from a human donor who received a COVID-19 vaccine.

The chain is built from TRBV21-1 and TRBJ2-1; the tabulated D call, TRBD2, remains unverified against the DNA. TRBV21-1 is assigned pseudogene status. The CDR3 totals 17 residues. The CDR3 is CASSPRAGRAQHNEQFF. The CDR3, as DNA: TGTGCCAGCAGCCCCCGGGCGGGGCGGGCACAACACAATGAGCAGTTCTTC.

This rearrangement joins TRBV28 to TRBJ1-1, with a possible D match to TRBD1 (6 bases). CDR3 length: 12 residues. Germline CDR1 is MDHEN and CDR2 is SYDVKM. The V and J ends lost 7 bases and 5 bases respectively, with 11 bases between them. The CDR3 region is CASKGGWTEAFF. CDR3 coding DNA: TGTGCCAGCAAGGGGGGCTGGACTGAAGCTTTCTTT.

The rearrangement links TRBV15 to TRBJ1-1, with TRBD1 identical over 12 bases. The CDR3 extends over 14 amino acids. The germline V gene encodes CDR1 LNHNV and CDR2 YYDKDF (reference sequence). V trimming: 7 bases; J trimming: 7 bases; junction bases outside the gene matches: 7. The CDR3 DNA sequence: TGTGCCACCAAAAAGGGACAGGGGGCGGGTGAAGCTTTCTTT. This gives the protein CATKKGQGAGEAFF. Full variable domain (rest looked up from reference TRBV15 and TRBJ1-1): DAMVIQNPRYQVTQFGKPVTLSCSQTLNHNVMYWYQQKSSQAPKLLFHYYDKDFNNEADTPDNFQSRRPNTSFCFLDIRSPGLGDTAMYLCATKKGQGAGEAFFGQGTRLTVV.

The J gene is TRBJ1-2, the V gene TRBV28; tentative D call: TRBD1 (6 bases). V was shortened by 6 bases and J by 8 bases, with 16 bases between the two germline ends. This CDR3 contains 13 residues. Germline loops: CDR1 MDHEN, CDR2 SYDVKM. CDR3 DNA sequence: TGTGCCAGCAGAACAACAGGGTGGGAGGGCTACACCTTC. Translating gives CASRTTGWEGYTF.

The genes are TRBV4-2 and TRBJ2-7; tentative D call: TRBD2 (5 bases). The V gene lost 0 bases and the J gene lost 3 bases, with 15 bases spanning the gap. The CDR3 totals 16 residues. Germline V gene data show CDR1 as LGHNA and CDR2 as YNFKEQ. CDR3 loop: CASSQDRGLSFYEQYF. The CDR3 nucleotides are TGTGCCAGCAGCCAAGATCGCGGGTTGTCATTCTACGAGCAGTACTTC.

The J gene is TRBJ1-3, the V gene TRBV3-1 (or the pseudogene TRBV3-2); D might be TRBD1 (6 bases). Trimming took 1 base from V and 0 from J, leaving 13 bases between them. The CDR3 covers 17 residues. The V gene's germline CDR1 is LGHDT and CDR2 YNNKEL (reference sequence). CDR3 sequence (DNA): TGTGCCAGCAGCCAAGGGTTGGGGGCGTACTCTGGAAACACCATATATTTT. Protein sequence: CASSQGLGAYSGNTIYF.

The rearrangement joins TRBV12-3 or TRBV12-4 to TRBJ2-2, with D unclear. CDR3 size: 11 residues. V was shortened by 10 bases and J by 9 bases, with 12 bases between the two germline ends. This CDR3 is CAILVGWELFF. For the CDR3, the DNA is TGTGCCATCCTGGTGGGCTGGGAGCTGTTTTTT.

The chain has TRBV11-3 and TRBJ2-3; D remains unclear. The V end was cut by 3 bases, the J end by 3 bases, with 7 bases between. The germline V gene encodes CDR1 SGHNT and CDR2 YENEEA. This CDR3 region has 13 residues. The CDR3 DNA reads as TGTGCCAGCAGCTTTTCCCCGACAGATACGCAGTATTTT. Amino acids: CASSFSPTDTQYF.

V and J are TRBV5-1 and TRBJ2-1; D is possibly TRBD2 (7 bases). The length of the CDR3 is 16 residues. Germline CDR1 reads SGHRS; CDR2 reads YFSETQ. V was trimmed by 0 bases and J by 8 bases, leaving 18 bases between them. This chain's CDR3 is CASSLEGGALRDEQFF. Written as DNA, the CDR3 is TGCGCCAGCAGCTTGGAGGGGGGGGCGCTAAGGGATGAGCAGTTCTTC.

The chain links TRBV5-1 to TRBJ1-4, with a tentative D call TRBD1 (6 bases). The CDR3 extends over 17 amino acids. V dropped 0 bases and J dropped 3 bases, with 15 bases sitting between them. The V gene's germline CDR1 is SGHRS and CDR2 YFSETQ. The CDR3 coding sequence is TGCGCCAGCAGCTTGGACAGGGCGGATCGGTCTAATGAAAAACTGTTTTTT. Its translation: CASSLDRADRSNEKLFF.

This clone came up a few times. This rearrangement joins TRBV2 to TRBJ1-2; possible D gene TRBD1, 6 bases. The CDR3 has 15 amino acids. V lost 7 bases to trimming and J lost 0 bases, with 15 bases between them. Per germline, CDR1 SNHLY and CDR2 FYNNEI. The CDR3 DNA is TGTGCCAGCAAGAGGACAGTCTCGACTAACTATGGCTACACCTTC. It translates to CASKRTVSTNYGYTF.

This clone turned up a few times. The rearrangement links TRBV19 to TRBJ2-7; TRBD1 might be the D (6 bases). The CDR3 has 14 residues. Germline loops: CDR1 LNHDA, CDR2 SQIVND (reference sequence). V was pared by 6 bases and J by 3 bases, with 15 bases between. The CDR3 spells CASRPGQGLYEQYF. Written as DNA, the CDR3 is TGTGCCAGTAGACCGGGACAAGGACTCTACGAGCAGTACTTC.

There are a few counts of this clone. The chain uses TRBV19 and TRBJ1-6; 7 positions agree with TRBD1. This CDR3 is 12 amino acids long. CDR1 is LNHDA, CDR2 SQIVND, per germline (reference sequence). The CDR3 DNA is TGTGCGGCGAGGACAGGCGAATCACCCCTCCACTTT. It yields the protein CAARTGESPLHF.

The chain combines TRBV11-2 with TRBJ2-6; D might be TRBD2 (5 bases). Germline CDR1 SGHAT, CDR2 FQNNGV. Trimming left V 8 bases short and J 4 bases short, with 24 bases between. The CDR3 runs to 18 residues. This CDR3 reads CASARGAPFIRGANVLTF. CDR3 coding DNA: TGTGCCAGCGCTCGGGGAGCACCTTTTATTCGAGGGGCCAACGTCCTGACTTTC.

V gene TRBV5-4 combines with J gene TRBJ2-1; 8 bases align to TRBD2. V trimming: 0 bases; J trimming: 6 bases; junction bases outside the gene matches: 11. Germline CDR1 reads SGHNT; CDR2 reads YYREEE (reference sequence). The CDR3 length is 17 residues. The CDR3 loop reads CASSLARSGRMVNEQFF. DNA for the CDR3: TGTGCCAGCAGCTTGGCCCGGAGCGGGAGAATGGTCAATGAGCAGTTCTTC.

The V call is TRBV11-2, the J call TRBJ2-2, with D hard to call. Trimming removed 1 base from V and 3 bases from J, with 3 bases in between. CDR1 is SGHAT, CDR2 FQNNGV, per germline. This CDR3 spans 13 amino acids. CDR3 sequence: CASSLVYTGELFF. The CDR3 DNA sequence: TGTGCCAGCAGCTTAGTATACACCGGGGAGCTGTTTTTT.

The V call is TRBV7-6, the J call TRBJ2-7; possibly TRBD2 for D (6 bases). Germline V gene sequence: CDR1 SGHVS, CDR2 FNYEAQ. The CDR3 runs to 16 residues. Trimming removed 5 bases from V and 5 bases from J, with 22 bases in between. This CDR3 is CASSPGERRVPHEQYF. As DNA, the CDR3 is TGTGCCAGCAGCCCGGGCGAGAGGAGGGTGCCCCACGAGCAGTACTTC. Together with reference TRBV7-6 and TRBJ2-7, the CDR3 gives the full variable domain: GAGVSQSPRYKVTKRGQDVALRCDPISGHVSLYWYRQALGQGPEFLTYFNYEAQQDKSGLPNDRFSAERPEGSISTLTIQRTEQRDSAMYRCASSPGERRVPHEQYFGPGTRLTVT.

This sequence joins TRBV30 and TRBJ2-3, with 7 nucleotides matching TRBD1. V lost 5 bases, J lost 3 bases, and 5 bases stayed unmatched. Germline V gene data show CDR1 as GTSNPN and CDR2 as SVGIG (reference sequence). The CDR3 consists of 13 residues. CDR3 protein: CAWDKQGTDTQYF. In DNA, the CDR3 is TGTGCCTGGGATAAACAGGGGACAGATACGCAGTATTTT.

The chain combines TRBV6-2 or TRBV6-3 with TRBJ1-2, with D hard to call. Trimming cost V 2 bases and J 4 bases, with 8 bases left between them. Germline V gene lookup returns CDR1 MNHEY and CDR2 SVGEGT. CDR3 length: 13 residues. CDR3 DNA: TGTGCCAGCAGTTACGTTCGGTCCTATGGCTACACCTTC. It yields the protein CASSYVRSYGYTF.

The chain recombines TRBV5-6 with TRBJ1-1; D unclear. Germline values: CDR1 SGHDT, CDR2 YYEEEE. V lost 0 bases and J 2 bases, leaving 5 bases between the germline ends. The CDR3 runs to 13 residues. Here the CDR3 reads CASSLGSNTEAFF. For the CDR3, the DNA is TGTGCCAGCAGCTTGGGCAGCAACACTGAAGCTTTCTTT.

This clone was seen once. The chain employs TRBV7-9 and TRBJ2-2, with TRBD1 matching over 8 bases. The germline V gene encodes CDR1 SEHNR and CDR2 FQNEAQ (reference sequence). This CDR3 has 15 residues. Germline trimming cut 5 bases from V and 5 bases from J; bases unmatched to any gene: 7. CDR3 region: CASSMETGVTGELFF. DNA of the CDR3: TGTGCCAGCAGCATGGAGACAGGGGTAACCGGGGAGCTGTTTTTT.

CDR3 region: CASSAQAGVADTQYF. CDR3 bases: TGTGCCAGCAGCGCCCAGGCGGGGGTGGCGGATACGCAGTATTTT. This chain uses TRBV7-3 with TRBJ2-3, with TRBD2 identical over 7 bases. V dropped 5 bases and J dropped 6; count of bases not matched to a gene: 11. This CDR3 is 15 amino acids long. CDR1 is SGHTA, CDR2 FQGTGA, per germline. Full variable domain (rest looked up from reference TRBV7-3 and TRBJ2-3): GAGVSQTPSNKVTEKGKYVELRCDPISGHTALYWYRQSLGQGPEFLIYFQGTGAADDSGLPNDRFFAVRPEGSVSTLKIQRTERGDSAVYLCASSAQAGVADTQYFGPGTRLTVL.

This chain connects TRBV4-2 to TRBJ2-1; no reliable D call. Germline V gene lookup returns CDR1 LGHNA and CDR2 YNFKEQ. The CDR3 is 15 amino acids. V was shortened by 1 base and J by 8 bases, with 15 bases between the two germline ends. The CDR3: CASSQGAVGIDEQFF. DNA of the CDR3: TGTGCCAGCAGCCAAGGGGCGGTGGGGATCGATGAGCAGTTCTTC.

V usage is TRBV11-1 and J usage is TRBJ1-1; no reliable D call. From germline, CDR1 is SGHAT and CDR2 FQDESV (reference sequence). The V end lost 5 bases, the J end lost 0 bases, and 16 bases lay between the germline ends. The CDR3 length is 16 residues. The CDR3 DNA reads as TGTGCCAGCAGCAGGGTCTTTTCGGGCATGAACACTGAAGCTTTCTTT. Amino acid sequence: CASSRVFSGMNTEAFF.

This clone has a handful of counts. The rearrangement uses TRBV30 and TRBJ1-5; D remains ambiguous. The CDR3 covers 12 residues. Trimming removed 5 bases at V and 4 bases at J, with 9 bases between. Per germline, CDR1 GTSNPN and CDR2 SVGIG (reference sequence). The chain's CDR3 is CAWGRPNQPQHF. CDR3 DNA: TGTGCCTGGGGACGGCCTAATCAGCCCCAGCATTTT.

The chain couples TRBV7-2 to TRBJ2-1; no clear D gene. The CDR3 has 11 residues. V was shortened by 5 bases and J by 5 bases, with 4 bases between the two germline ends. Germline values: CDR1 SGHTA, CDR2 FQGNSA. The chain's CDR3 is CASSLNNEQFF. CDR3 sequence (DNA): TGTGCCAGCAGCCTTAACAATGAGCAGTTCTTC.

This chain connects TRBV20-1 to TRBJ2-7; either TRBD1 or TRBD2 may fit D (7 bases each). Germline V gene data show CDR1 as DFQATT and CDR2 as SNEGSKA (reference sequence). Trimming took 3 bases from V and 4 from J, leaving 10 bases between them. The CDR3 has 12 residues. The CDR3 sequence is CSASQGGYEQYF. The CDR3 region has the DNA TGCAGTGCTAGTCAGGGGGGGTACGAGCAGTACTTC.

This chain uses TRBV7-9 with TRBJ1-5; TRBD1 agrees at 8 bases. Trimming cost V 6 bases and J 4 bases; bases outside gene matches: 5. Germline assignment: CDR1 SEHNR and CDR2 FQNEAQ (reference sequence). This CDR3 comprises 14 residues. This CDR3 is CASSMTGENQPQHF. The CDR3 nucleotides read TGTGCCAGCAGTATGACAGGGGAAAATCAGCCCCAGCATTTT. Together with reference TRBV7-9 and TRBJ1-5, the CDR3 gives the full variable domain: DTGVSQNPRHKITKRGQNVTFRCDPISEHNRLYWYRQTLGQGPEFLTYFQNEAQLEKSRLLSDRFSAERPKGSFSTLEIQRTEQGDSAMYLCASSMTGENQPQHFGDGTRLSIL.

This chain links TRBV10-3 with TRBJ1-2; TRBD1 matches 9 bases. V was clipped by 1 base and J by 2 bases; unmatched bases: 2. The germline gives CDR1 ENHRY, CDR2 SYGVKD. This CDR3 contains 15 residues. CDR3 residues: CAISELGQGNYGYTF. CDR3 DNA sequence: TGTGCCATCAGTGAGTTAGGACAGGGGAACTATGGCTACACCTTC.